One and the same sample provided the 11 T cell receptor beta chains below, sequenced in a study of blood T cell repertoires in COVID-19. Clones were sequenced by immunoSEQ multiplex PCR, and TCRdb holds only the in-frame ones, with some missing. The profile shows hundreds of thousands of clones, around nine tenths of them singletons. The sequenced sample was PBMCs or T cells enriched from blood (not recorded which). The receptor source for this set is a woman aged 25 to 45 with acute COVID-19.

The chain recombines TRBV6-6 with TRBJ1-6; D possibly corresponds to TRBD1 (5 bases). V was pared by 6 bases and J by 8 bases, with 20 bases between. CDR1 MNHNY and CDR2 SVGAGI come from the germline V gene (reference sequence). The CDR3 totals 16 residues. CDR3 sequence reads: CASRTPGGGEYSPLHF. DNA for the CDR3: TGTGCCAGCAGAACCCCTGGGGGAGGGGAGTATTCACCCCTCCACTTT.

The chain couples TRBV6-6 to TRBJ2-3; no definite D call. This CDR3 region has 13 residues. Germline CDR1 and CDR2: MNHNY and SVGAGI (reference sequence). Between the trimmed V and J ends, which lost 7 bases and 1 base, there was a span of 9 bases. The CDR3 bases are TGTGCCAGCAATTATGGAGGCACAGATACGCAGTATTTT. Its protein product is CASNYGGTDTQYF.

This clone was recorded once. The chain links TRBV4-2 to TRBJ2-3; D might be TRBD2 (6 bases). The V end was cut by 1 base, the J end by 3 bases, with 8 bases between. This CDR3 is built from 14 residues. Germline assignment: CDR1 LGHNA and CDR2 YNFKEQ. The CDR3 protein is CASSQVRGTDTQYF. DNA of the CDR3: TGTGCCAGCAGCCAAGTTCGGGGGACAGATACGCAGTATTTT.

The chain joins TRBV7-6 to TRBJ2-1; the match to TRBD1 covers 8 bases. From germline, CDR1 is SGHVS and CDR2 FNYEAQ. This CDR3 contains 15 residues. J lost 0 bases, V lost 5 bases, and 3 bases had no gene match. CDR3 sequence (DNA): TGTGCCAGCAGCCTAACAGGGGGCTCCTACAATGAGCAGTTCTTC. It specifies CASSLTGGSYNEQFF.

CDR3 region: CATSTNTGNQPQHF. In DNA form, the CDR3 reads TGTGCCACCAGCACTAACACAGGCAATCAGCCCCAGCATTTT. The rearrangement links TRBV15 to TRBJ1-5, with D unclear. CDR3 length equals 14 residues. In germline, CDR1 is LNHNV, CDR2 YYDKDF (reference sequence). Deletions cut 4 bases from V and 2 bases from J, with 9 bases between.

As to this clone: This same CDR3 is encoded by further DNA sequences in the sample. The V and J genes are TRBV6-5 and TRBJ1-3, with D unresolved. Germline V lookup: CDR1 MNHEY, CDR2 SVGAGI. This CDR3 has 15 amino acids. With 2 bases removed from V and 0 bases from J, the gap between germline ends came to 8 bases. The CDR3 DNA follows: TGTGCCAGCAGTTACGTCGGGGTCTCTGGAAACACCATATATTTT. Protein sequence: CASSYVGVSGNTIYF.

The chain is built from TRBV5-1 and TRBJ2-2; D not certain. The CDR3 runs 15 residues. Germline V gene sequence: CDR1 SGHRS, CDR2 YFSETQ. V gave up 1 base and J gave up 4 bases, with 11 bases separating them. The CDR3 spells CASSLINSGTGELFF. Written as DNA, the CDR3 is TGCGCCAGCAGCTTGATTAATAGTGGCACCGGGGAGCTGTTTTTT.

Written as DNA, the CDR3 is TGTGCCAGCAGCTTAAGGACAGGGTCGTGGTTCACTGAAGCTTTCTTT. This encodes CASSLRTGSWFTEAFF. The chain carries TRBV7-2 and TRBJ1-1; 8 nucleotides match TRBD1. This CDR3 is built from 16 residues. V dropped 2 bases and J dropped 4; count of bases not matched to a gene: 9. The V gene's germline CDR1 is SGHTA and CDR2 FQGNSA.

The chain combines TRBV19 with TRBJ2-7; 7 positions match TRBD2. Germline V lookup: CDR1 LNHDA, CDR2 SQIVND (reference sequence). V was clipped by 3 bases and J by 3 bases; unmatched bases: 5. The CDR3 covers 14 residues. The CDR3 loop reads CASSINGEGYEQYF. The CDR3 DNA reads as TGTGCCAGTAGTATTAACGGGGAGGGCTACGAGCAGTACTTC.

The chain links TRBV16 to TRBJ1-6; the match to TRBD1 covers 12 bases. This CDR3 contains 17 residues. The J segment lost 9 bases and the V segment lost 0 bases, leaving 6 bases of the junction unmatched. Per germline, CDR1 KGHSY and CDR2 FQNENV. CDR3 coding DNA: TGTGCCAGCAGCCAATCGTTGGGACAGGGGGCGGCTTCACCCCTCCACTTT. It translates to CASSQSLGQGAASPLHF.

This chain uses TRBV15 with TRBJ2-7, with TRBD1 as a possible D gene (6 bases). V was clipped by 0 bases and J by 2 bases, with 14 bases between them. This CDR3 has 16 residues. The germline V gene encodes CDR1 LNHNV and CDR2 YYDKDF (reference sequence). The CDR3, as DNA: TGTGCCACCAGCAGAGATCTAAACAGGGTCCCCTACGAGCAGTACTTC. Protein sequence: CATSRDLNRVPYEQYF.